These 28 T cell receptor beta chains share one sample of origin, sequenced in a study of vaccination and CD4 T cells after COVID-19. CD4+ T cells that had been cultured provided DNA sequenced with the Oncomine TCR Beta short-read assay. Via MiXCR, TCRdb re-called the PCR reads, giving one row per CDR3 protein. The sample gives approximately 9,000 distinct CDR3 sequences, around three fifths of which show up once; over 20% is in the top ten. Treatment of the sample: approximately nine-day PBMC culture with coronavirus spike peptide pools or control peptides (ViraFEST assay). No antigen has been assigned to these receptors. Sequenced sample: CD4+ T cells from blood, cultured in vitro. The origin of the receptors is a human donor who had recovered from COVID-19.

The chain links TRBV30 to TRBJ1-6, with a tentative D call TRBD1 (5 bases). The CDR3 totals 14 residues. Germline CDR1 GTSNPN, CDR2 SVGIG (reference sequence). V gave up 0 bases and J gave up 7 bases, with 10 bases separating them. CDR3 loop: CAWSVGQGNSPLHF. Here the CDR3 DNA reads TGTGCCTGGAGTGTAGGCCAGGGAAATTCACCCCTCCACTTT.

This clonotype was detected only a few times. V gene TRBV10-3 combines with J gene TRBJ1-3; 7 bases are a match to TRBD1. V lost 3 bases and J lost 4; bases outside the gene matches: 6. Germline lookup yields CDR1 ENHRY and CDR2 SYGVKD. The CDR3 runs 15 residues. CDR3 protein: CAISDTGVTGNTIYF. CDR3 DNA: TGTGCCATCAGTGATACAGGGGTCACAGGAAACACCATATATTTT.

The CDR3: CSAPRWGGAYEQYF. DNA of the CDR3: TGCAGTGCTCCCCGTTGGGGGGGGGCCTACGAGCAGTACTTC. The chain has TRBV20-1 and TRBJ2-7; TRBD2 agrees at 7 bases. Germline V CDR1 and CDR2: DFQATT, SNEGSKA (reference sequence). This CDR3 has 14 amino acids. Germline trimming cut 5 bases from V and 2 bases from J; bases unmatched to any gene: 9.

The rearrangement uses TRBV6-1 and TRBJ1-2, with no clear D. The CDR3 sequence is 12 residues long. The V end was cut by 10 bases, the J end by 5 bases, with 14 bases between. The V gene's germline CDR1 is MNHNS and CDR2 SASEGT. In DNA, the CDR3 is TGTGCCACCCGGACGGCCTTTTATGGCTACACCTTC. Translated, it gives CATRTAFYGYTF.

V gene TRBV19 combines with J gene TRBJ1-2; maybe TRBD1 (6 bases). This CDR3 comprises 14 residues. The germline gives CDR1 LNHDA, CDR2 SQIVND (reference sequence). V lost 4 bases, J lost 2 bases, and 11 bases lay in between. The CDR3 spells CASSTGGRNYGYTF. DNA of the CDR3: TGTGCCAGTAGTACGGGGGGGCGAAACTATGGCTACACCTTC.

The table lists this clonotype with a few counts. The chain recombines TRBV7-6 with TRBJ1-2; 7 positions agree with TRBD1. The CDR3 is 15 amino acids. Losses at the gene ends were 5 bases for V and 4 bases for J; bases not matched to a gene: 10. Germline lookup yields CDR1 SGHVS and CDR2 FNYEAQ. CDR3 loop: CASSPQEGASYGYTF. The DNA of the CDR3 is TGTGCCAGCAGCCCACAGGAGGGGGCGAGCTATGGCTACACCTTC.

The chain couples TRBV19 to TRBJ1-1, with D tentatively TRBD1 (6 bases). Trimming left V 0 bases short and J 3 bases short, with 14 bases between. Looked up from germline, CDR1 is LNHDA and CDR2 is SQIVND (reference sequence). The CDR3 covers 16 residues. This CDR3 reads CASSIERGKKDTEAFF. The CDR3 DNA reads TGTGCCAGTAGTATAGAAAGGGGGAAAAAGGACACTGAAGCTTTCTTT. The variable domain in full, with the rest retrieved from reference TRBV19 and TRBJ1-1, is DGGITQSPKYLFRKEGQNVTLSCEQNLNHDAMYWYRQDPGQGLRLIYYSQIVNDFQKGDIAEGYSVSREKKESFPLTVTSAQKNPTAFYLCASSIERGKKDTEAFFGQGTRLTVV.

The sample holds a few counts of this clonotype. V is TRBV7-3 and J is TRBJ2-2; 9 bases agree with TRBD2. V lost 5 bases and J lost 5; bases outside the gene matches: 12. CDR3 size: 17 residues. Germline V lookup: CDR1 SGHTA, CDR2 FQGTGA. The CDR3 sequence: CASSPGGLAGKTGELFF. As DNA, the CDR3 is TGTGCCAGCAGCCCCGGTGGGCTAGCGGGGAAAACCGGGGAGCTGTTTTTT.

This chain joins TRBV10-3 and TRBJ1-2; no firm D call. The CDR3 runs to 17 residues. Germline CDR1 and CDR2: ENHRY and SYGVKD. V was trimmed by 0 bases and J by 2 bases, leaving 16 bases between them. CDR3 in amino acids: CAISESEAVTLNYGYTF. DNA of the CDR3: TGTGCCATCAGTGAGTCAGAGGCGGTTACCTTAAACTATGGCTACACCTTC.

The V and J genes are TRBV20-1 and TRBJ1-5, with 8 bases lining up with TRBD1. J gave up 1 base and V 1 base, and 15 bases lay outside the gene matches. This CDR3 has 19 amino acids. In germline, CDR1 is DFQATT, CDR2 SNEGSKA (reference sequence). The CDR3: CSARVQGAAGGLSNQPQHF. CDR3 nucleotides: TGCAGTGCTAGAGTCCAGGGGGCTGCAGGGGGGCTAAGCAATCAGCCCCAGCATTTT.

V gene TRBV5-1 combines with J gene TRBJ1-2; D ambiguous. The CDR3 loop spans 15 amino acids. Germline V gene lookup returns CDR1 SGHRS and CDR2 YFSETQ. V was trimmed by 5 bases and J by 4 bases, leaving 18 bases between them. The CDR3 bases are TGCGCCAGCAGTCAGATCACGGTCGGACCCTATGGCTACACCTTC. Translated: CASSQITVGPYGYTF. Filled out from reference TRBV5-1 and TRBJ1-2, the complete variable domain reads KAGVTQTPRYLIKTRGQQVTLSCSPISGHRSVSWYQQTPGQGLQFLFEYFSETQRNKGNFPGRFSGRQFSNSRSEMNVSTLELGDSALYLCASSQITVGPYGYTFGSGTRLTVV.

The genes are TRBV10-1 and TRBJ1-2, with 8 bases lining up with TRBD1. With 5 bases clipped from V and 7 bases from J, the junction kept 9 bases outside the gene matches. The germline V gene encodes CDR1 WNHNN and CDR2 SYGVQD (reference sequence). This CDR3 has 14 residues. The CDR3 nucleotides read TGCGCCAGCAGTTCTACGCGGGACAGGTCTGGCTACACCTTC. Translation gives CASSSTRDRSGYTF.

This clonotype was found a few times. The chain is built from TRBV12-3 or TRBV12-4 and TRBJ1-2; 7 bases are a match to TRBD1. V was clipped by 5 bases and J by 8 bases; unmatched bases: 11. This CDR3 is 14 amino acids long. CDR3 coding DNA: TGTGCCAGCAGTCAGACGAGACAGGGAAAAGGCTACACCTTC. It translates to CASSQTRQGKGYTF.

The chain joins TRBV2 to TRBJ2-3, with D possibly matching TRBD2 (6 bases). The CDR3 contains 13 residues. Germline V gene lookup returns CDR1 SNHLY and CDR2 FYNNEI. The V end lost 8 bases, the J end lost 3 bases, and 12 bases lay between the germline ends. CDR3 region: CASQRRGTDTQYF. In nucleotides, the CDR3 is TGTGCCAGCCAAAGACGGGGGACAGATACGCAGTATTTT.

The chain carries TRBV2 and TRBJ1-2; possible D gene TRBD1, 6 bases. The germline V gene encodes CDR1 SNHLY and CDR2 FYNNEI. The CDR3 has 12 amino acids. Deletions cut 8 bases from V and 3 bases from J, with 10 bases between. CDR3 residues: CASPGQYYGYTF. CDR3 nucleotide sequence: TGTGCCAGCCCTGGACAGTACTATGGCTACACCTTC.

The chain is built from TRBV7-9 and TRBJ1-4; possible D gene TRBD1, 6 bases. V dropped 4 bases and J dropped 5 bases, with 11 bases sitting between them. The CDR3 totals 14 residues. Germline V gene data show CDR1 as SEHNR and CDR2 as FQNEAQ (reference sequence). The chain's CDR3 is CASSSDRRNEKLFF. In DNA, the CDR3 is TGTGCCAGCAGCTCAGACAGGAGGAATGAAAAACTGTTTTTT.

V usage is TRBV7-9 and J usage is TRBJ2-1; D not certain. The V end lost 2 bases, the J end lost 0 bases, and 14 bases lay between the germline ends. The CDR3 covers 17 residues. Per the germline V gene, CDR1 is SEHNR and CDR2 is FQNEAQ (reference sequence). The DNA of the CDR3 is TGTGCCAGCAGCTTATCTGGTCTTAGGAGCTCCTACAATGAGCAGTTCTTC. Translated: CASSLSGLRSSYNEQFF.

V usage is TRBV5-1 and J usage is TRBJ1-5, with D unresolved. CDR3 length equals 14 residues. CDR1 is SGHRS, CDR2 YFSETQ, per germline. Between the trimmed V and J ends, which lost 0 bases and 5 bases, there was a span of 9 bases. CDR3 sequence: CASSLGGAYQPQHF. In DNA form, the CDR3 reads TGCGCCAGCAGCTTGGGGGGAGCCTATCAGCCCCAGCATTTT.

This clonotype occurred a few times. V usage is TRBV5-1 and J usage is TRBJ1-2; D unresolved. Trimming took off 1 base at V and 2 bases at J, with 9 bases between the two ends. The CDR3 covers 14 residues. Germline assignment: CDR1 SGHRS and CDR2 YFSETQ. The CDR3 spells CASSLNPGNYGYTF. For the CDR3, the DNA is TGCGCCAGCAGCTTGAACCCCGGAAACTATGGCTACACCTTC.

The CDR3 sequence: CAIPPSPFF. The CDR3 bases are TGTGCCATCCCCCCATCCCCGTTCTTC. The gene calls are TRBV7-9 and TRBJ2-1; D not certain. CDR1 is SEHNR, CDR2 FQNEAQ, per germline (reference sequence). The V end was cut by 10 bases, the J end by 15 bases, with 13 bases between. This CDR3 spans 9 amino acids.

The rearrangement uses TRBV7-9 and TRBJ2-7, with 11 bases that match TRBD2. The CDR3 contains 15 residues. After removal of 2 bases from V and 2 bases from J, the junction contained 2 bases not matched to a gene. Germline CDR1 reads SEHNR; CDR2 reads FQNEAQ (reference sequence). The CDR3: CASSLRLAGTYEQYF. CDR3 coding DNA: TGTGCCAGCAGCTTAAGACTAGCGGGGACCTACGAGCAGTACTTC. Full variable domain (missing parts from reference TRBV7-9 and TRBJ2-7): DTGVSQNPRHKITKRGQNVTFRCDPISEHNRLYWYRQTLGQGPEFLTYFQNEAQLEKSRLLSDRFSAERPKGSFSTLEIQRTEQGDSAMYLCASSLRLAGTYEQYFGPGTRLTVT.

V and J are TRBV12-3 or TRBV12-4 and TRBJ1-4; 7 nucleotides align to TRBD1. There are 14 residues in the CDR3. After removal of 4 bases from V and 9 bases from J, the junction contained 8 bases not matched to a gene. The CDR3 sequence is CASSWDSQRKKLFF. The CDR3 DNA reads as TGTGCCAGCAGTTGGGACAGCCAGAGGAAAAAACTGTTTTTT.

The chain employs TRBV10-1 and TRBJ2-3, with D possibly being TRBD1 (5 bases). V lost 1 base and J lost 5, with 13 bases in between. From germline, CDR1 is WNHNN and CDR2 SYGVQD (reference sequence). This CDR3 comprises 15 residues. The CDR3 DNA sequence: TGCGCCAGCAGTGAGTTAGGCAGGGAAGAAGATACGCAGTATTTT. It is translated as CASSELGREEDTQYF.

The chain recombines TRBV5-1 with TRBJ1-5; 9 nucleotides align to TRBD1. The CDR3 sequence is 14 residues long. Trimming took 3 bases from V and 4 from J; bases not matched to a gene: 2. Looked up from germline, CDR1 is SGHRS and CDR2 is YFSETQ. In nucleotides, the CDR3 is TGCGCCAGCAGCTGGGGACAGGGAAATCAGCCCCAGCATTTT. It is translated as CASSWGQGNQPQHF.

CDR3 amino acids: CASSKQGASGNTIYF. The CDR3 DNA reads as TGTGCCAGCAGCAAACAGGGGGCGTCGGGAAACACCATATATTTT. V and J are TRBV7-9 and TRBJ1-3; the match to TRBD1 covers 9 bases. Losses at the gene ends were 5 bases for V and 4 bases for J; bases not matched to a gene: 6. The CDR3 is made up of 15 amino acids. CDR1 is SEHNR, CDR2 FQNEAQ, per germline (reference sequence). Together with reference TRBV7-9 and TRBJ1-3, the CDR3 gives the full variable domain: DTGVSQNPRHKITKRGQNVTFRCDPISEHNRLYWYRQTLGQGPEFLTYFQNEAQLEKSRLLSDRFSAERPKGSFSTLEIQRTEQGDSAMYLCASSKQGASGNTIYFGEGSWLTVV.

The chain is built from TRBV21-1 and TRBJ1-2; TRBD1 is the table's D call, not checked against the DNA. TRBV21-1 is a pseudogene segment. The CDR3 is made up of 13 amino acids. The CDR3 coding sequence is TGTGCCAGCAGAGACAGGGGGCCTGGAGGCTACACCTTC. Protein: CASRDRGPGGYTF.

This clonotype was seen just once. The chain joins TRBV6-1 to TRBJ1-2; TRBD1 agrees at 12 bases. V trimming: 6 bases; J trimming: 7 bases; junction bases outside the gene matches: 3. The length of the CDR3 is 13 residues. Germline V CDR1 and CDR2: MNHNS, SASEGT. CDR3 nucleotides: TGTGCCAGCAGGGGGACAGGGGGCCTTGGCTACACCTTC. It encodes CASRGTGGLGYTF.

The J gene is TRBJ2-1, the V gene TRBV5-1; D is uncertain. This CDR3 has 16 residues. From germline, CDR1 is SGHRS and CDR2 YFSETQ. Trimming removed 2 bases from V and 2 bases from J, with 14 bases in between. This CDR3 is CASSLQQLTTYNEQFF. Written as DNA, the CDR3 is TGCGCCAGCAGCTTACAACAGCTCACCACCTACAATGAGCAGTTCTTC.